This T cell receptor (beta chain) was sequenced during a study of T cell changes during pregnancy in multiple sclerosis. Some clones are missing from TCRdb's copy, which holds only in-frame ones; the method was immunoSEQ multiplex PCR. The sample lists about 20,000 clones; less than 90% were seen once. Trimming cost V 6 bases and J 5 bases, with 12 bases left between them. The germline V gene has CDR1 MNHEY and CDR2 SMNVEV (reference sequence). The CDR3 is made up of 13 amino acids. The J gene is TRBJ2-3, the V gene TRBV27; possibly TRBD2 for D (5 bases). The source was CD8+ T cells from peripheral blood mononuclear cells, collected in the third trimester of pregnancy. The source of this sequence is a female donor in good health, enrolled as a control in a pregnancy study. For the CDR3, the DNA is TGTGCCAGCAGCCCCTTCCGGGGAGATACGCAGTATTTT. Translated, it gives CASSPFRGDTQYF.